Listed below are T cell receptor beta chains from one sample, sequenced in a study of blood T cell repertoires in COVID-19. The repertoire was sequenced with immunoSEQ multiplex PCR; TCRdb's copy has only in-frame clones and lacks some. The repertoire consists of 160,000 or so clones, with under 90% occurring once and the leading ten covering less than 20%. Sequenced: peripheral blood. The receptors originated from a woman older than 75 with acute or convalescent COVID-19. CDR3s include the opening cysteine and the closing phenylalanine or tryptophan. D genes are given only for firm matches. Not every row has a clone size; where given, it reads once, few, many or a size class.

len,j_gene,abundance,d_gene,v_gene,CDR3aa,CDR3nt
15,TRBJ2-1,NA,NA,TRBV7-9,CASSSLPPIQNEQFF,TGTGCCAGCAGCTCCCTCCCCCCTATTCAAAATGAGCAGTTCTTC
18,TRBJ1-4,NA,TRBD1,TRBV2,CASSVPRRGPATNEKLFF,TGTGCCAGCAGTGTCCCCCGCAGGGGGCCCGCAACTAATGAAAAACTGTTTTTT
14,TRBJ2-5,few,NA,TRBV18,CASSPDNRGETQYF,TGTGCCAGCTCACCTGACAATCGAGGGGAGACCCAGTACTTC
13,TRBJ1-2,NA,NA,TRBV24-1,CATSAGDGYGYTF,TGTGCCACCAGTGCGGGGGATGGCTATGGCTACACCTTC
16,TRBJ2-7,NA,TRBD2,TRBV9,CASSVAGTSGLDEQYF,TGTGCCAGCAGCGTAGCAGGAACTAGCGGGTTGGACGAGCAGTACTTC
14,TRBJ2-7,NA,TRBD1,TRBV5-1,CASCRGQFPYEQYF,TGCGCCAGCTGCCGGGGACAGTTCCCCTACGAGCAGTACTTC
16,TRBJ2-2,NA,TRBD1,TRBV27,CASSFLDRAYTGELFF,TGTGCCAGCAGTTTTCTAGACAGGGCATATACCGGGGAGCTGTTTTTT
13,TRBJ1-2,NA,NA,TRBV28,CASSFGARDGYTF,TGTGCCAGCAGTTTTGGGGCTCGAGATGGCTACACCTTC
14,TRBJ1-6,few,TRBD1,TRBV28,CAIQTGGYNSPLHF,TGTGCCATACAGACAGGGGGTTATAATTCACCCCTCCACTTT
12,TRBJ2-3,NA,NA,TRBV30,CAWNTVTRTQYF,TGTGCCTGGAATACAGTCACGCGTACGCAGTATTTT
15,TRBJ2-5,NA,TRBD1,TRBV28,CASSLRDSYQETQYF,TGTGCCAGCAGTTTAAGGGACAGCTACCAAGAGACCCAGTACTTC
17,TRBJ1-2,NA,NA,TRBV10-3,CAISGDPRTPPNYGYTF,TGTGCCATCAGTGGAGATCCCCGGACACCCCCTAACTATGGCTACACCTTC
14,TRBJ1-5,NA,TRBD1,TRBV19,CASSLRDRNQPQHF,TGTGCCAGTAGTCTCCGGGACAGAAATCAGCCCCAGCATTTT
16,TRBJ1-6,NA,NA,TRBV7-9,CASSEWQGTYNSPLHF,TGTGCCAGCAGCGAGTGGCAGGGGACGTATAATTCACCCCTCCACTTT
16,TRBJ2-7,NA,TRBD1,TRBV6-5,CASSFSGGASFYEQYF,TGTGCCAGCAGTTTCTCAGGGGGCGCATCATTCTACGAGCAGTACTTC
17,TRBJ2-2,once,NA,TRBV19,CASSPEGQRGYTGELFF,TGTGCCAGTAGTCCCGAGGGACAACGAGGGTACACCGGGGAGCTGTTTTTT
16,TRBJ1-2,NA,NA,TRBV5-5,CASSIAPRDINYGYTF,TGTGCCAGCAGTATAGCCCCTCGGGATATCAACTATGGCTACACCTTC
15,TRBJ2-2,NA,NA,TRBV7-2,CASSLVGQSTGELFF,TGTGCCAGCAGCTTAGTGGGCCAAAGCACCGGGGAGCTGTTTTTT
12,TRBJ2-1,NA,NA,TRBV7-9,CASSTSGNEQFF,TGTGCCAGCAGCACTTCCGGCAATGAGCAGTTCTTC
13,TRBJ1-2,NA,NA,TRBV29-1,CSVASGGNYGYTF,TGCAGCGTTGCCTCGGGGGGTAACTATGGCTACACCTTC
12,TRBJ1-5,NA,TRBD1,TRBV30,CAWGQGNQPQHF,TGTGCCTGGGGACAGGGGAATCAGCCCCAGCATTTT
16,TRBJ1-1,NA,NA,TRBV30,CAWSVPRGLVNTEAFF,TGTGCCTGGAGTGTACCCAGGGGCCTGGTAAACACTGAAGCTTTCTTT
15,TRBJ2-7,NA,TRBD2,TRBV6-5,CASSSGGAVSYEQYF,TGTGCCAGCAGCTCCGGGGGGGCCGTCTCCTACGAGCAGTACTTC
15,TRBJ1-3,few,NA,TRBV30,CAWSGGQFSGNTIYF,TGTGCCTGGAGTGGGGGGCAGTTCTCTGGAAACACCATATATTTT
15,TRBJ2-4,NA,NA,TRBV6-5,CASSYTGVGKNIQYF,TGTGCCAGCAGTTACACGGGGGTGGGCAAAAACATTCAGTACTTC
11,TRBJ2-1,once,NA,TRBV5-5,CASSLEETQFF,TGTGCCAGCAGCTTGGAAGAGACACAGTTCTTC
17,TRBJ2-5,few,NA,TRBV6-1,CASSDNFRPRVAETQYF,TGTGCCAGCAGTGATAACTTTAGGCCCAGGGTGGCGGAGACCCAGTACTTC
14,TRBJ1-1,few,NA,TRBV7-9,CASSLWTENTEAFF,TGTGCCAGCAGCTTATGGACAGAGAACACTGAAGCTTTCTTT
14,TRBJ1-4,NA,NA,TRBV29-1,CSVVDSLGGEKLFF,TGCAGCGTTGTCGACTCCCTTGGCGGTGAAAAACTGTTTTTT
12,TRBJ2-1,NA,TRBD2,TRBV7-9,CASSRTSNKQFF,TGTGCCAGCAGCAGGACTAGCAATAAGCAGTTCTTC
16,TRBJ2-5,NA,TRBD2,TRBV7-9,CASSPTSGATQETQYF,TGTGCCAGCAGCCCTACTAGCGGGGCCACCCAAGAGACCCAGTACTTC
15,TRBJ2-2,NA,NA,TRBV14,CASSHFSEITGELFF,TGTGCCAGCAGTCATTTTAGCGAGATCACCGGGGAGCTGTTTTTT
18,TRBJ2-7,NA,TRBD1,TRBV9,CASSVAPYSAGGSYEQYF,TGTGCCAGCAGCGTAGCCCCTTATTCGGCAGGGGGATCCTACGAGCAGTACTTC
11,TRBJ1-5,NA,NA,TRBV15,CATGEPRPQHF,TGTGCCACCGGGGAGCCGAGGCCCCAGCATTTT
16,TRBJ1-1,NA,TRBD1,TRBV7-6,CASSLGQGVVNPEAFF,TGTGCCAGCAGCTTAGGACAGGGGGTGGTAAACCCTGAAGCTTTCTTT
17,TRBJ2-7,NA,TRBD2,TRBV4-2,CASSQAGPAGVFYEQYF,TGTGCCAGCAGCCAAGCGGGGCCAGCGGGAGTATTCTACGAGCAGTACTTC
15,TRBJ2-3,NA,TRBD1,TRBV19,CASRNTGGVTDTQYF,TGTGCCAGTAGAAACACAGGGGGAGTTACAGATACGCAGTATTTT
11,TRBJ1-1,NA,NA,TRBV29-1,CSVAEQGQAFF,TGCAGCGTTGCCGAACAGGGACAAGCTTTCTTT
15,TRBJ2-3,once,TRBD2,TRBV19,CASSIAGGRTDTQYF,TGTGCCAGTAGTATCGCGGGGGGAAGGACAGATACGCAGTATTTT
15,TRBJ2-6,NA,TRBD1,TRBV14,CASSDRASGANVLTF,TGTGCCAGCAGCGACAGGGCGTCTGGGGCCAACGTCCTGACTTTC
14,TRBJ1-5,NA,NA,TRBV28,CASSLGQGFQPQHF,TGTGCCAGCAGTTTAGGGCAGGGTTTTCAGCCCCAGCATTTT
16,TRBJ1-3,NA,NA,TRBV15,CATSRDSPLSGNTIYF,TGTGCCACCAGCAGAGACTCCCCCCTCTCTGGAAACACCATATATTTT
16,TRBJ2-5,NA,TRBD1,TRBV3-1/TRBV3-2,CASSSRDRVREETQYF,TGTGCCAGCAGCTCCCGGGACAGGGTTAGGGAAGAGACCCAGTACTTC
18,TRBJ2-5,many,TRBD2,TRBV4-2,CASSQDGFSGGYQETQYF,TGTGCCAGCAGCCAAGATGGTTTTAGCGGGGGGTACCAAGAGACCCAGTACTTC
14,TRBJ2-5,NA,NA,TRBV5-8,CASTYVRTEETQYF,TGTGCCAGCACCTATGTTCGGACTGAAGAGACCCAGTACTTC
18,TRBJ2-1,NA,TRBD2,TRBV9,CASSVVRRITSGTGEQFF,TGTGCCAGCAGCGTAGTGCGGAGGATCACTAGCGGGACCGGGGAGCAGTTCTTC
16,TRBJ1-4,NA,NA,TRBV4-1,CASSQGAAFSKEKLFF,TGCGCCAGCAGCCAAGGGGCCGCTTTTAGTAAAGAAAAACTGTTTTTT
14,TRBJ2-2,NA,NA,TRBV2,CASMWDSGTGELFF,TGTGCCAGCATGTGGGACTCGGGCACCGGGGAGCTGTTTTTT
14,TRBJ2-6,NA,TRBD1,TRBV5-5,CASSTTGGANVLTF,TGTGCCAGCAGCACGACAGGGGGGGCCAACGTCCTGACTTTC
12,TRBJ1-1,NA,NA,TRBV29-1,CSVPYQVTEAFF,TGCAGCGTTCCCTATCAAGTCACTGAAGCTTTCTTT
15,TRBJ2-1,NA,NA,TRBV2,CASKNREVLSNEQFF,TGTGCCAGCAAAAACAGGGAAGTCTTGTCCAATGAGCAGTTCTTC
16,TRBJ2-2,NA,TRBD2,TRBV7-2,CASSSAGGLSTGELFF,TGTGCCAGCAGCTCGGCGGGAGGGCTGAGCACCGGGGAGCTGTTTTTT
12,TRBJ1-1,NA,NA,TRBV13,CASSLEGRRAFF,TGTGCCAGCAGCTTAGAAGGGAGGCGAGCTTTCTTT
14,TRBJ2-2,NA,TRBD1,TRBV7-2,CASTRQGNTGELFF,TGTGCCAGCACCCGACAGGGAAACACCGGGGAGCTGTTTTTT
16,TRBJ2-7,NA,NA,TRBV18,CASSPPEGGASYEQYF,TGTGCCAGCTCACCACCGGAGGGCGGGGCGAGTTACGAGCAGTACTTC
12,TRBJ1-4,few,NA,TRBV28,CASRGSEEKLFF,TGTGCCAGCCGGGGGAGTGAGGAAAAACTGTTTTTT
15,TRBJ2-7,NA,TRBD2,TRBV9,CASSPTEGTTYEQYF,TGTGCCAGCAGCCCCACAGAAGGGACTACTTACGAGCAGTACTTC
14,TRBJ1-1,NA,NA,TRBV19,CASTPQIMNTEAFF,TGTGCCAGCACCCCTCAGATTATGAACACTGAAGCTTTCTTT
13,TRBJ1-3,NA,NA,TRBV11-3,CASSPGGGNTIYF,TGTGCCAGCAGCCCGGGGGGTGGAAACACCATATATTTT